The rows below give T cell receptor beta chains drawn from one sample of a study of CD4 T cells in relation to SARS-CoV-2 and coronaviruses. This table comes from immunoSEQ multiplex PCR, and its TCRdb copy is limited to in-frame clones, with some not included. The data show about 70,000 clones, about 87% seen once. The sample was memory CD4+ T cells from PBMCs. The source is a human donor in good health. CDR3s include the opening cysteine and the closing phenylalanine or tryptophan. The D gene is left open where the match is weak. Part of the rows lack a size; the others show once, few, many or a class for expanded clones.

D gene: -; V gene: TRBV11-2; J gene: TRBJ1-3; clone size: -; CDR3 DNA: TGTGCCAGCACCCTGGGGGTGGCCGGAAACACCATATATTTT; CDR3 protein: CASTLGVAGNTIYF
D gene: TRBD1; V gene: TRBV5-1; J gene: TRBJ2-1; clone size: -; CDR3 DNA: TGCGCCAGCAGCCCCGGGACAGGGGAGTATGAGCAGTTCTTC; CDR3 protein: CASSPGTGEYEQFF
D gene: -; V gene: TRBV7-9; J gene: TRBJ1-2; clone size: -; CDR3 DNA: TGTGCCAGCAGCCTACAGGGCAACTATGGCTACACCTTC; CDR3 protein: CASSLQGNYGYTF
D gene: -; V gene: TRBV7-9; J gene: TRBJ1-3; clone size: -; CDR3 DNA: TGTGCCAGCAGCGATCGACCAGCGAGGGGCTCTGGAAACACCATATATTTT; CDR3 protein: CASSDRPARGSGNTIYF
D gene: TRBD2; V gene: TRBV11-2; J gene: TRBJ2-1; clone size: -; CDR3 DNA: TGTGCCAGCGCCTGGACAGGTCTACTAGCGGGAGGGCGGGGTGAGCAGTTCTTC; CDR3 protein: CASAWTGLLAGGRGEQFF
D gene: TRBD1; V gene: TRBV7-2; J gene: TRBJ2-5; clone size: -; CDR3 DNA: TGTGCCAGCAGCAAGGGACAGGGGGCGTTCCAAGAGACCCAGTACTTC; CDR3 protein: CASSKGQGAFQETQYF
D gene: -; V gene: TRBV30; J gene: TRBJ2-5; clone size: -; CDR3 DNA: TGTGCCTGGAGTGTCCTGGAGACCCAGTACTTC; CDR3 protein: CAWSVLETQYF
D gene: -; V gene: TRBV27; J gene: TRBJ1-6; clone size: -; CDR3 DNA: TGTGCCAGCAGTCCCAACAGGGTTTCACCCCTCCACTTT; CDR3 protein: CASSPNRVSPLHF
D gene: TRBD1; V gene: TRBV11-2; J gene: TRBJ1-2; clone size: -; CDR3 DNA: TGTGCCAGCAGCTTAGGGCAGGGGGCCGGTGGCTACACCTTC; CDR3 protein: CASSLGQGAGGYTF
D gene: -; V gene: TRBV3-1/TRBV3-2; J gene: TRBJ2-5; clone size: few; CDR3 DNA: TGTGCCAGCAGCCAAGCGGCGATGGCAGACGTCCAAGAGACCCAGTACTTC; CDR3 protein: CASSQAAMADVQETQYF